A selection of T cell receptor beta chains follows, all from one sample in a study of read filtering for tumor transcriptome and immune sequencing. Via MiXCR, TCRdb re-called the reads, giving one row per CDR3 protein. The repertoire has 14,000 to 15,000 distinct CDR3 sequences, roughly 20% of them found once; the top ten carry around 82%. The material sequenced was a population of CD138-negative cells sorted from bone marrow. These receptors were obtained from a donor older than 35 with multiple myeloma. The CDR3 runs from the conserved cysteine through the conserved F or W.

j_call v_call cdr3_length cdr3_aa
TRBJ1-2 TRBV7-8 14 CASGRDSLNYGYTF
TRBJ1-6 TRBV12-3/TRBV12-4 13 CASRFIGNSPLHF
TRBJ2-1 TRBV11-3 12 CASSFPEGYQFF
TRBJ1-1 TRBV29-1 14 CGVFGTTFYTEAFF
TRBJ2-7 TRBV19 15 CASANSGTSIYEQYF
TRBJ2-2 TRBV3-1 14 CASSQVVRIGELFF
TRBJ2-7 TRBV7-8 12 CASSFPAYEQYF
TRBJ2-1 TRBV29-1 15 CSVEDQADSYNEQFF
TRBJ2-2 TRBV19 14 CASSRNRNTGELFF
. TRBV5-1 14 CASSLVSGTDTQHF
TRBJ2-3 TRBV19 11 CASSARYTQYF
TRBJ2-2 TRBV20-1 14 CSALRSANTGELFF
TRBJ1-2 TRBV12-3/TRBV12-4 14 CASSFTGGSYGYTF
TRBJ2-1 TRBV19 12 CASSPSYNEQFF
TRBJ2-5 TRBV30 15 CAWSVGLAGRETQYF
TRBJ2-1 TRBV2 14 CASNFGGLLNEQFF
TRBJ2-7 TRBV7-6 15 CASSPIIGAAYEQYF
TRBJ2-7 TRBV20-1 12 CSAKREGEEQYF
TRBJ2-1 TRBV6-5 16 CASRDPRDIGYNEQFF
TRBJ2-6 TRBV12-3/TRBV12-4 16 CATSGSYSSGANVLTF
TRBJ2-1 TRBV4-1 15 CASSQREDLFNEQFF
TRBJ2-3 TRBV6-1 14 CASGRDLSTDTQYF
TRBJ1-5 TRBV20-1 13 CSARGGGNQPQHF
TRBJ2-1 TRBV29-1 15 CSVGAARGSYNEQFF
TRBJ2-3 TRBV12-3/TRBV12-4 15 CASSPAGWDTDTQYF
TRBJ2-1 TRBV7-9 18 CASSFSGMRGREDNEQFF
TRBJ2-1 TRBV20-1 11 CSARTQTAQFF
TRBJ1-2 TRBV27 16 CASSLSLMGDSYGYTF
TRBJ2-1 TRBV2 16 CASSESRGPEYNEQFF
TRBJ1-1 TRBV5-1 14 CASSAGTSNTEAFF